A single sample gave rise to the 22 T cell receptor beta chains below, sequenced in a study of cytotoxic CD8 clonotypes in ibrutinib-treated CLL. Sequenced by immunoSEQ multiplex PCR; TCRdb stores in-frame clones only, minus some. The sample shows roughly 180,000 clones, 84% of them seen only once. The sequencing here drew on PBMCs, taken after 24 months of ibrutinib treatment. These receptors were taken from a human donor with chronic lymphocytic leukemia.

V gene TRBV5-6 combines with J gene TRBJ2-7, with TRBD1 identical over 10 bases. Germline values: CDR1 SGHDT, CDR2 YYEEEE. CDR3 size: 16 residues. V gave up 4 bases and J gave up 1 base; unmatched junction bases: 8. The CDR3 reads CASSRFGTGESYEQYF. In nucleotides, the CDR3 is TGTGCCAGCAGCCGATTCGGGACAGGGGAGTCCTACGAGCAGTACTTC.

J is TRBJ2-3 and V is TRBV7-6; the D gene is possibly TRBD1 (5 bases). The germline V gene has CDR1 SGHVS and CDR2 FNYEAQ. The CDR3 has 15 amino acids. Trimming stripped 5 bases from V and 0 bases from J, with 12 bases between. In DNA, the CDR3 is TGTGCCAGCAGCCTCAGCAGGGCTAGCACAGATACGCAGTATTTT. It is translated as CASSLSRASTDTQYF.

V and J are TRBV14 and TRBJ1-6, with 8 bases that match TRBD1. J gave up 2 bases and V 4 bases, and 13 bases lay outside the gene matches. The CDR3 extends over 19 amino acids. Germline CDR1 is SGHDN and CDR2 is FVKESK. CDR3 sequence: CASSPRTGTDRTYNSPLHF. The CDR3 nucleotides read TGTGCCAGCAGCCCTCGGACAGGGACTGATAGGACCTATAATTCACCCCTCCACTTT.

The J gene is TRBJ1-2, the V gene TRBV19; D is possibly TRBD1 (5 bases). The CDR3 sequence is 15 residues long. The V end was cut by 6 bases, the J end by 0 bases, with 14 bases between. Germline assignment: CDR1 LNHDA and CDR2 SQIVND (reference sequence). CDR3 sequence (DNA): TGTGCCAGTAGAAGAACGACAGCAGCTAACTATGGCTACACCTTC. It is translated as CASRRTTAANYGYTF.

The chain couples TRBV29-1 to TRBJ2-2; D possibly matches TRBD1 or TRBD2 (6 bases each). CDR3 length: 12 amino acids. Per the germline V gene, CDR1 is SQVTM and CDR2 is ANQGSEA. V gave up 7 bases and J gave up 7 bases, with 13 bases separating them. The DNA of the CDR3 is TGCAGCGCCAGAGGGGGGATCGGGGAGCTGTTTTTT. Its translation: CSARGGIGELFF.

The CDR3 sequence is CASSLGVGPNEKLFF. For the CDR3, the DNA is TGCGCCAGCAGCTTGGGAGTGGGGCCTAATGAAAAACTGTTTTTT. The chain is built from TRBV5-1 and TRBJ1-4; perhaps TRBD1 as D (5 bases). Germline CDR1 is SGHRS and CDR2 is YFSETQ. Trimming removed 0 bases at V and 3 bases at J, with 9 bases between. This CDR3 has 15 residues.

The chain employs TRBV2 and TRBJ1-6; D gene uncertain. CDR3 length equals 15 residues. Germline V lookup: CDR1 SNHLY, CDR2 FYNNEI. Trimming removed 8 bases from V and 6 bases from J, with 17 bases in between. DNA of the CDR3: TGTGCCAGCGGGAATAGGGCTTCCCCTAATTCACCCCTCCACTTT. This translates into CASGNRASPNSPLHF.

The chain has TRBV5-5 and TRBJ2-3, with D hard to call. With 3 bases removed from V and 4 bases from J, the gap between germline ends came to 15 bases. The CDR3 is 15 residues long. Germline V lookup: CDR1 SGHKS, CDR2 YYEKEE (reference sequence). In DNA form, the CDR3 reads TGTGCCAGCAGCTATAACTGGCCGGATGCAGATACGCAGTATTTT. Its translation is CASSYNWPDADTQYF.

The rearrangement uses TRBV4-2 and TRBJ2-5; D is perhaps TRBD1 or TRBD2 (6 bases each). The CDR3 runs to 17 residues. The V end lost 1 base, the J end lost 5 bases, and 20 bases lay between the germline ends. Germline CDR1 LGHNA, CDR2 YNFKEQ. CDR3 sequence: CASSQGSKGVGGETQYF. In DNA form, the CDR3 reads TGTGCCAGCAGCCAAGGAAGTAAGGGAGTAGGGGGGGAGACCCAGTACTTC.

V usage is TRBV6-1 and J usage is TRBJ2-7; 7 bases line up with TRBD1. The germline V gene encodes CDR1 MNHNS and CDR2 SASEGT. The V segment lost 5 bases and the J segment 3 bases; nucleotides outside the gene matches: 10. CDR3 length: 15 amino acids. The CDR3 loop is CASSREGGNSYEQYF. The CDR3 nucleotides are TGTGCCAGCAGTAGGGAAGGGGGCAACAGCTACGAGCAGTACTTC.

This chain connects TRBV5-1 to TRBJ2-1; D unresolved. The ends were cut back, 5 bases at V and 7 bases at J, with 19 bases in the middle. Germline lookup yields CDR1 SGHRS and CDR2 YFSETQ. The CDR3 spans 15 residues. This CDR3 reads CASRFADHPVNEQFF. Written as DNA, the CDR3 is TGCGCCAGCAGATTCGCAGACCACCCGGTTAATGAGCAGTTCTTC.

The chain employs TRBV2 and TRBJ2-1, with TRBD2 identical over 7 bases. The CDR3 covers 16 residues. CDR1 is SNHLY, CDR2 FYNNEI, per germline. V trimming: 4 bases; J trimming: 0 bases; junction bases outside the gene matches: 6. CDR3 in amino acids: CASSVGLAASYNEQFF. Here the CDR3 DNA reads TGTGCCAGCAGTGTCGGGCTAGCGGCCTCCTACAATGAGCAGTTCTTC.

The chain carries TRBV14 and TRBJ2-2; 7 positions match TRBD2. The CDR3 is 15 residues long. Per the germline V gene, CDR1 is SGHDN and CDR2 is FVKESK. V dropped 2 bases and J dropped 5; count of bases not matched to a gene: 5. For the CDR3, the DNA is TGTGCCAGCAGCCAACGGGGGGTAAAAACCGGGGAGCTGTTTTTT. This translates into CASSQRGVKTGELFF.

DNA of the CDR3: TGTGCCAGCAGCTTAGGTCCCGGAGATACGCAGTATTTT. Translated: CASSLGPGDTQYF. The genes are TRBV7-2 and TRBJ2-3, with D uncertain. With 1 base removed from V and 5 bases from J, the gap between germline ends came to 7 bases. CDR3 length: 13 amino acids. Germline CDR1 is SGHTA and CDR2 is FQGNSA.

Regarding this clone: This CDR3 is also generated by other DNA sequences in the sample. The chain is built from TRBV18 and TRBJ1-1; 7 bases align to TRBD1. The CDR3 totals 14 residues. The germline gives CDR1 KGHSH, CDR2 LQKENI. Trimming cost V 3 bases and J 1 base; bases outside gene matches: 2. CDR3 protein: CASSPDRKNTEAFF. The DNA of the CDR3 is TGTGCCAGCTCACCGGACAGGAAGAACACTGAAGCTTTCTTT.

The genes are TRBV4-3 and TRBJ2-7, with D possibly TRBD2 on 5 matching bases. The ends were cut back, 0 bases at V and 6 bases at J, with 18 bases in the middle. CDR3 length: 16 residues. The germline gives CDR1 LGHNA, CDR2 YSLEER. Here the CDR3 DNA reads TGCGCCAGCAGCCAAGATTGGAGGAGCAGTTATGTCGAGCAGTACTTC. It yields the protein CASSQDWRSSYVEQYF.

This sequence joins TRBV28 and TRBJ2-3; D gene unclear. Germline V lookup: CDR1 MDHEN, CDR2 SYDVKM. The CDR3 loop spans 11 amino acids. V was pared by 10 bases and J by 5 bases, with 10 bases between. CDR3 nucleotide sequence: TGTGCCACCATCAACCGAGATACGCAGTATTTT. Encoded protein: CATINRDTQYF.

The CDR3 DNA sequence: TGTGCCAGCAGTGAAGCGGGGTCGGGTCGCGTCAAAAACATTCAGTACTTC. Its protein is CASSEAGSGRVKNIQYF. The V and J genes are TRBV6-1 and TRBJ2-4; D remains unclear. The germline V gene has CDR1 MNHNS and CDR2 SASEGT. The CDR3 length is 17 residues. With 0 bases removed from V and 3 bases from J, the gap between germline ends came to 15 bases.

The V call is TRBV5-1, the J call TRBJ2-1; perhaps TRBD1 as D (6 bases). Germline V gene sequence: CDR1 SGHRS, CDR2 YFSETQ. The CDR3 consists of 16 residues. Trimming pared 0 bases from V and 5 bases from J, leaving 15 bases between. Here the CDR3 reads CASSLARGSVDNEQFF. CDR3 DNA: TGCGCCAGCAGCTTGGCGAGGGGGAGTGTTGACAATGAGCAGTTCTTC.

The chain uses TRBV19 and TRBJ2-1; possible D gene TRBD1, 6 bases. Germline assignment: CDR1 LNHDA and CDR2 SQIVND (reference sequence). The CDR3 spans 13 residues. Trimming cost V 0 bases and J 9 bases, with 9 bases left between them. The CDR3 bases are TGTGCCAGTAGTATAGATAAAGGGGGTGAGCAGTTCTTC. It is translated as CASSIDKGGEQFF. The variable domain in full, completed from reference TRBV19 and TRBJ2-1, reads DGGITQSPKYLFRKEGQNVTLSCEQNLNHDAMYWYRQDPGQGLRLIYYSQIVNDFQKGDIAEGYSVSREKKESFPLTVTSAQKNPTAFYLCASSIDKGGEQFFGPGTRLTVL.

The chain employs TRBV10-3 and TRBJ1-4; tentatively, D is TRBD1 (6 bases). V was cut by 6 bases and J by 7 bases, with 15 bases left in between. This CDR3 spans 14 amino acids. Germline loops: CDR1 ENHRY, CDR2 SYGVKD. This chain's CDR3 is CAIRKTGPSEKLFF. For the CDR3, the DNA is TGTGCCATCAGGAAGACAGGACCCTCTGAAAAACTGTTTTTT.

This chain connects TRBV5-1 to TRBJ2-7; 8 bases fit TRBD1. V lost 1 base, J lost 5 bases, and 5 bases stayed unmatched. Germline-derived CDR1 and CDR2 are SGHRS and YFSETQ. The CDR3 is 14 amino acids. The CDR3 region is CASSLRQGSNEQYF. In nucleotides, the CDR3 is TGCGCCAGCAGCTTGAGACAGGGGTCAAACGAGCAGTACTTC.